The present T cell receptor (beta chain) was sequenced within a study of T cell repertoires in cytomegalovirus infection. The wider study: Recently identified HLA-C-restricted CMV epitopes and well-studied HLA-B-restricted CMV epitopes were used by the study. Public TCR beta signature analysis indicated the presence of both CMV infection and matching HLA type. Findings and caveats of the study: Using cumulative public TCR beta family frequency, the authors identified those who carried CMV together with the relevant HLA. Predominance within the ex vivo response was attributable to HLA-C-restricted CMV-specific TCR beta clonotypes.

CDR1 and CDR2 (germline): WSHSY, SAAADI. The CDR3 totals 16 residues. Trimming cost V 3 bases and J 5 bases, with 19 bases left between them. TCRdb redid the calling of the reads with MiXCR, one entry per CDR3 protein. Here the sample spans around 900,000 distinct CDR3 sequences, around 30% being singletons. Turning to this clonotype: The antigen is undetermined.

The specimen comprised cultured CD8+ T cells from PBMCs, sampled from culture after CMV antigen stimulation. The receptor was isolated from a human donor in good health (CMV status not recorded). Some clones in this sample may be carry-over from other donors' samples. This chain uses TRBV10-2 with TRBJ2-5; tentatively, D is TRBD1 or TRBD2 (6 bases each). The CDR3: CASSDYLGGLEETQYF. In nucleotides, the CDR3 is TGCGCCAGCAGTGATTATCTTGGGGGGCTGGAGGAGACCCAGTACTTC.